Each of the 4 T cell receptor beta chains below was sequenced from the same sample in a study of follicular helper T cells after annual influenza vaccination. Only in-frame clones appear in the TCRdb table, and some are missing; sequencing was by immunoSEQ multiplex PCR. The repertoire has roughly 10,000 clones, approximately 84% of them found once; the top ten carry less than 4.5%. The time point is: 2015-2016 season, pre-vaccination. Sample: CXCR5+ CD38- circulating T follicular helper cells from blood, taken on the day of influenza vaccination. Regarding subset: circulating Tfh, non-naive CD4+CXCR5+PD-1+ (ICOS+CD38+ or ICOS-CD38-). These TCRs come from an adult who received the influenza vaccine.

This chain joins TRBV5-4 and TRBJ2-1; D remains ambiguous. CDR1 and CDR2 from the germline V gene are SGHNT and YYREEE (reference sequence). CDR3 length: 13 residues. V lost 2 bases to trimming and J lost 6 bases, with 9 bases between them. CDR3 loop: CASSFRGVNEQFF. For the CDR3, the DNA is TGTGCCAGCAGCTTTCGTGGGGTCAATGAGCAGTTCTTC.

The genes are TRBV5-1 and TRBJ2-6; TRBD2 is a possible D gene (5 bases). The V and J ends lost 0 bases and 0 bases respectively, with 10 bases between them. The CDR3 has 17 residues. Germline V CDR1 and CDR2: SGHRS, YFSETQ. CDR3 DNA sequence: TGCGCCAGCAGCTTGGGAGGGCCCGTCTCTGGGGCCAACGTCCTGACTTTC. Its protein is CASSLGGPVSGANVLTF.

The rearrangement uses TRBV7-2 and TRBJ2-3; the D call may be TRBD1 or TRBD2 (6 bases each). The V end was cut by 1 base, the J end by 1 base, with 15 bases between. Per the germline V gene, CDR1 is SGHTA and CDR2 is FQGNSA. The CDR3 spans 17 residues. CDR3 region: CASSLGLGGPGTDTQYF. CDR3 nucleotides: TGTGCCAGCAGCTTAGGGTTAGGGGGGCCGGGCACAGATACGCAGTATTTT.

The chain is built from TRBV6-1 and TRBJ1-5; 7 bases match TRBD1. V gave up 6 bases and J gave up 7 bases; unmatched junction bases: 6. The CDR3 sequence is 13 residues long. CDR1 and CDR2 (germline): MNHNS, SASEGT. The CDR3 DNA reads TGTGCCAGCAGCGGTACGACAGGGCAGCCCCAGCATTTT. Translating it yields CASSGTTGQPQHF.